A single sample gave rise to the 24 T cell receptor beta chains below, sequenced in a study of blood T cell repertoires in COVID-19 (dated by TCRdb to between 2020 and 2021). Preparation of the library involved the immunoSEQ multiplex PCR assay. Not all clones reach the TCRdb copy of this immuneACCESS table, which keeps in-frame sequences only. Checked studies attribute under half of the gap to unresolved V genes and leave the rest unexplained. Across this sample there are about 180,000 clones, with 88% seen only once. The ten largest clones represent roughly 9% of the sample. Sequenced input: PBMCs or T cells enriched from blood (not recorded which). The receptors were gathered from a young woman who had recovered from COVID-19.

The J gene is TRBJ2-7, the V gene TRBV6-4; maybe TRBD2 (5 bases). The V end was cut by 8 bases, the J end by 4 bases, with 18 bases between. This CDR3 contains 14 residues. From germline, CDR1 is MRHNA and CDR2 SNTAGT. CDR3 in DNA: TGTGCCAGCCCCCTCACCGGGGTTGTGTACGAGCAGTACTTC. It codes for CASPLTGVVYEQYF.

The V and J genes are TRBV9 and TRBJ1-3; the D gene is possibly TRBD1 (5 bases). There are 15 residues in the CDR3. V shed 5 bases and J shed 7 bases, with 19 bases lying between them. Germline CDR1 reads SGDLS; CDR2 reads YYNGEE. The CDR3 sequence is CASRAPGTRSNTIYF. CDR3 bases: TGTGCCAGCAGGGCCCCCGGGACTCGGAGCAACACCATATATTTT.

The chain recombines TRBV7-9 with TRBJ2-5, with D possibly TRBD1 on 5 matching bases. Germline-derived CDR1 and CDR2 are SEHNR and FQNEAQ (reference sequence). CDR3 length: 13 amino acids. Trimming took 6 bases from V and 2 from J, leaving 10 bases between them. This CDR3 reads CASRSRQQETQYF. The DNA of the CDR3 is TGTGCCAGCAGATCCCGACAGCAAGAGACCCAGTACTTC.

The chain combines TRBV27 with TRBJ2-7; TRBD1 matches 7 bases. Germline V CDR1 and CDR2: MNHEY, SMNVEV (reference sequence). Germline trimming cut 4 bases from V and 3 bases from J; bases unmatched to any gene: 9. This CDR3 comprises 15 residues. For the CDR3, the DNA is TGTGCCAGCAGTTCAGATGACAGGGCGGGCTACGAGCAGTACTTC. Translation: CASSSDDRAGYEQYF.

The chain joins TRBV6-5 to TRBJ2-2, with TRBD2 matching 12 bases. J lost 2 bases, V lost 6 bases, and 1 base had no gene match. Looked up from germline, CDR1 is MNHEY and CDR2 is SVGAGI. This CDR3 contains 15 residues. The CDR3 sequence is CASRGLAGNTGELFF. For the CDR3, the DNA is TGTGCCAGCAGGGGACTAGCGGGTAACACCGGGGAGCTGTTTTTT.

The chain carries TRBV19 and TRBJ1-3; D not resolved. V lost 5 bases and J 0 bases, leaving 14 bases between the germline ends. The CDR3 has 16 residues. From germline, CDR1 is LNHDA and CDR2 SQIVND (reference sequence). CDR3 residues: CASSSSDGISGNTIYF. CDR3 nucleotide sequence: TGTGCCAGTAGTTCATCGGACGGGATCTCTGGAAACACCATATATTTT.

The V gene is TRBV3-1 (or the pseudogene TRBV3-2), the J gene TRBJ1-4; D perhaps matches TRBD1 (5 bases). Germline V gene data show CDR1 as LGHDT and CDR2 as YNNKEL (reference sequence). Trimming pared 4 bases from V and 8 bases from J, leaving 29 bases between. The CDR3 covers 19 residues. The CDR3 loop reads CASSPLKGLDRGGREKLFF. In nucleotides, the CDR3 is TGTGCCAGCAGCCCTTTGAAGGGCCTGGATCGGGGGGGACGGGAAAAACTGTTTTTT.

The rearrangement uses TRBV27 and TRBJ2-3, with D possibly matching TRBD2 (6 bases). Deletions cut 5 bases from V and 4 bases from J, with 22 bases between. Germline values: CDR1 MNHEY, CDR2 SMNVEV (reference sequence). The CDR3 runs to 17 residues. This CDR3 reads CASSKLARGAPPDTQYF. DNA for the CDR3: TGTGCCAGCAGTAAGTTAGCGCGCGGGGCCCCTCCAGATACGCAGTATTTT.

The V gene is TRBV19, the J gene TRBJ1-1; 7 nucleotides align to TRBD1. The V and J ends lost 7 bases and 3 bases, in that order; junction bases with no gene match: 5. The germline V gene encodes CDR1 LNHDA and CDR2 SQIVND (reference sequence). This CDR3 region has 13 residues. The CDR3 nucleotides are TGTGCCAGTACCCCGGACAGGTACACTGAAGCTTTCTTT. Translating gives CASTPDRYTEAFF. The variable domain in full, with the rest retrieved from reference TRBV19 and TRBJ1-1, is DGGITQSPKYLFRKEGQNVTLSCEQNLNHDAMYWYRQDPGQGLRLIYYSQIVNDFQKGDIAEGYSVSREKKESFPLTVTSAQKNPTAFYLCASTPDRYTEAFFGQGTRLTVV.

This clone was seen a single time. This rearrangement joins TRBV29-1 to TRBJ1-5; 8 bases line up with TRBD1. V was pared by 4 bases and J by 6 bases, with 5 bases of the junction left unmatched. The germline V gene has CDR1 SQVTM and CDR2 ANQGSEA. The CDR3 spans 13 residues. The CDR3: CSVVQGAGQPQHF. In DNA form, the CDR3 reads TGCAGCGTTGTCCAGGGGGCCGGTCAGCCCCAGCATTTT.

The chain uses TRBV2 and TRBJ1-5; D gene ambiguous. CDR1 and CDR2 (germline): SNHLY, FYNNEI. V dropped 8 bases and J dropped 1 base, with 9 bases sitting between them. CDR3 length: 13 amino acids. This CDR3 reads CASSPSSNQPQHF. CDR3 nucleotide sequence: TGTGCCAGCTCCCCGTCCAGCAATCAGCCCCAGCATTTT.

The chain joins TRBV6-5 to TRBJ1-5; 9 bases match TRBD1. The CDR3 runs 14 residues. The J segment lost 7 bases and the V segment lost 4 bases, leaving 5 bases of the junction unmatched. Germline values: CDR1 MNHEY, CDR2 SVGAGI. The DNA of the CDR3 is TGTGCCAGCAGTTCCGGGACAGGGAGGCAGCCCCAGCATTTT. It encodes CASSSGTGRQPQHF.

CDR3 region: CAISESGVQPQHF. The DNA of the CDR3 is TGTGCCATCAGTGAGTCAGGGGTTCAGCCCCAGCATTTT. This chain connects TRBV10-3 to TRBJ1-5; D perhaps matches TRBD1 (5 bases). Deletions cut 0 bases from V and 6 bases from J, with 6 bases between. Looked up from germline, CDR1 is ENHRY and CDR2 is SYGVKD. CDR3 size: 13 residues.

This rearrangement joins TRBV5-6 to TRBJ2-7; D possibly corresponds to TRBD1 (7 bases). The germline V gene has CDR1 SGHDT and CDR2 YYEEEE. This CDR3 spans 15 amino acids. The V and J ends lost 2 bases and 6 bases respectively, with 18 bases between them. The CDR3 loop reads CASSLFDREEGEQYF. CDR3 sequence (DNA): TGTGCCAGCAGCTTATTCGACAGGGAGGAAGGCGAGCAGTACTTC. The full variable domain, its missing parts supplied by reference TRBV5-6 and TRBJ2-7, is DAGVTQSPTHLIKTRGQQVTLRCSPKSGHDTVSWYQQALGQGPQFIFQYYEEEERQRGNFPDRFSGHQFPNYSSELNVNALLLGDSALYLCASSLFDREEGEQYFGPGTRLTVT.

The chain links TRBV19 to TRBJ2-7, with 7 bases lining up with TRBD2. The germline gives CDR1 LNHDA, CDR2 SQIVND (reference sequence). This CDR3 comprises 17 residues. J was trimmed by 3 bases and V by 6 bases; bases with no gene match: 17. The CDR3 sequence is CASRLGGNPTDNYEQYF. The CDR3 region has the DNA TGTGCCAGTAGGTTGGGGGGGAACCCTACTGACAACTACGAGCAGTACTTC.

The rearrangement links TRBV19 to TRBJ1-5; 7 bases align to TRBD1. The germline CDR1 and CDR2 sequences are LNHDA and SQIVND (reference sequence). J lost 1 base, V lost 6 bases, and 6 bases had no gene match. This CDR3 is 15 amino acids long. CDR3 bases: TGTGCCAGTAGAACCGGGACAGTAAGCAATCAGCCCCAGCATTTT. Protein: CASRTGTVSNQPQHF.

The chain has TRBV4-3 and TRBJ1-3; a possible D gene is TRBD1 (6 bases). The CDR3 runs 17 residues. V was shortened by 3 bases and J by 4 bases, with 19 bases between the two germline ends. The germline CDR1 and CDR2 sequences are LGHNA and YSLEER. This chain's CDR3 is CASSQDGVWGPGNTIYF. The CDR3 DNA follows: TGCGCCAGCAGCCAGGATGGCGTTTGGGGGCCGGGAAACACCATATATTTT.

The chain links TRBV19 to TRBJ1-5; TRBD1 aligns across 7 bases. Trimming removed 5 bases from V and 3 bases from J; junction bases left unmatched: 13. CDR1 and CDR2 from the germline V gene are LNHDA and SQIVND (reference sequence). The CDR3 runs to 17 residues. This chain's CDR3 is CASSAPRDRIFNQPQHF. In DNA, the CDR3 is TGTGCCAGTAGTGCCCCCCGGGACAGAATTTTCAATCAGCCCCAGCATTTT.

This chain joins TRBV30 and TRBJ2-5; D is unresolved. V dropped 1 base and J dropped 1 base, with 7 bases sitting between them. The CDR3 is 13 amino acids. Germline V gene lookup returns CDR1 GTSNPN and CDR2 SVGIG (reference sequence). CDR3 protein: CAWSEQLQETQYF. The CDR3 nucleotides are TGTGCCTGGAGTGAACAGCTCCAAGAGACCCAGTACTTC.

This chain joins TRBV2 and TRBJ2-1; 15 bases agree with TRBD2. V was pared by 4 bases and J by 10 bases, with 8 bases of the junction left unmatched. Germline CDR1 reads SNHLY; CDR2 reads FYNNEI. The length of the CDR3 is 16 residues. CDR3 residues: CASSAGLAGGPKEQFF. The CDR3 DNA follows: TGTGCCAGCAGTGCAGGACTAGCGGGAGGGCCAAAAGAGCAGTTCTTC.

V gene TRBV19 combines with J gene TRBJ1-2, with a possible D match to TRBD1 (5 bases). This CDR3 comprises 12 residues. With 5 bases removed from V and 6 bases from J, the gap between germline ends came to 10 bases. In germline, CDR1 is LNHDA, CDR2 SQIVND (reference sequence). The CDR3 reads CASSPSGDGYTF. The CDR3 DNA sequence: TGTGCCAGTAGTCCCTCGGGGGATGGCTACACCTTC.

The chain carries TRBV14 and TRBJ2-7, with TRBD2 identical over 8 bases. This CDR3 region has 15 residues. The V and J ends lost 7 bases and 1 base, in that order; junction bases with no gene match: 9. Germline assignment: CDR1 SGHDN and CDR2 FVKESK. The CDR3 is CASTSSGSSSYEQYF. CDR3 DNA: TGTGCCAGCACCTCTAGCGGGTCTTCATCCTACGAGCAGTACTTC.

The chain couples TRBV5-1 to TRBJ2-7; 9 bases match TRBD2. Germline trimming cut 2 bases from V and 1 base from J; bases unmatched to any gene: 4. The CDR3 consists of 15 residues. Germline V CDR1 and CDR2: SGHRS, YFSETQ. The CDR3 sequence: CASSLLAGASYEQYF. The CDR3, as DNA: TGCGCCAGCAGCTTATTAGCGGGGGCATCCTACGAGCAGTACTTC.

This rearrangement joins TRBV9 to TRBJ1-6, with 7 bases that match TRBD1. Germline assignment: CDR1 SGDLS and CDR2 YYNGEE. This CDR3 region has 14 residues. Unmatched junction bases numbered 5, after V lost 3 bases and J lost 8 bases. CDR3 DNA sequence: TGTGCCAGCAGCGACAGGGGCGGGGATTCACCCCTCCACTTT. Translation: CASSDRGGDSPLHF. Using reference TRBV9 and TRBJ1-6 for the parts outside the CDR3, the full variable domain is DSGVTQTPKHLITATGQRVTLRCSPRSGDLSVYWYQQSLDQGLQFLIQYYNGEERAKGNILERFSAQQFPDLHSELNLSSLELGDSALYFCASSDRGGDSPLHFGNGTRLTVT.